A selection of T cell receptor beta chains follows, all from one sample in a study of vaccination and CD4 T cells after COVID-19. The antigens for these receptors are not known. Using its own MiXCR run on the PCR reads, TCRdb lists one record per CDR3 protein. The table has several thousand distinct CDR3 sequences, around half seen once. Sequenced sample: CD4+ T cells from blood, cultured in vitro. The receptors here all came from a human donor in good health. CDR3s leave out the opening cysteine and the closing phenylalanine or tryptophan.

v_call	j_call	cdr3_length	cdr3_aa
TRBV4-1	TRBJ2-7	12	ASSQQPGKGEQY
TRBV2	TRBJ1-2	10	ASSESGYGYT
TRBV25-1	TRBJ2-5	12	ASSGAPIQETQY
TRBV4-1	TRBJ1-5	11	ASSQETYRPQH
TRBV5-8	TRBJ1-2	9	ASSLTPGYT
TRBV20-1	TRBJ1-2	9	SPGPPYGYT
TRBV11-2	TRBJ2-7	15	ASSLAASLSSSYEQY
TRBV20-1	TRBJ2-5	10	SGWSGQETQY
TRBV20-1	TRBJ1-1	14	SLHRQGATMNTEAF
TRBV7-2	TRBJ1-2	12	ASSSPDTIYGYT
TRBV12-3/TRBV12-4	TRBJ2-5	12	ASSPRTGEETQY
TRBV9	TRBJ1-2	13	ASSTGLRLDYGYT
TRBV2	TRBJ1-6	15	ASRKVGSRSYNSPLH
TRBV6-1	TRBJ1-5	14	ASSDMGRTSNQPQH
TRBV6-1	TRBJ2-7	13	ASSEASGSSYEQY
TRBV20-1	TRBJ2-7	12	SARAGVIPYEQY
TRBV7-2	TRBJ2-6	11	ASSTSGANVLT
TRBV28	TRBJ1-5	13	ASSLVGRSNQPQH
TRBV7-2	TRBJ1-2	12	ASIPGGGAYGYT
TRBV19	TRBJ1-2	9	ASSKGQAYT
TRBV7-2	TRBJ2-2	13	ASSRTNSNTGELF
TRBV7-9	TRBJ2-7	9	ASSYSGEQY
TRBV6-5	TRBJ1-5	13	ASSYSGRGLQPQH